A single T cell receptor (beta chain) is shown here with its context. Germline CDR1 reads SGHNT; CDR2 reads YYREEE (reference sequence). The V gene end was trimmed by 0 bases and the J gene end by 2 bases; junction bases not matched to a gene: 7. The CDR3 has 17 residues. In the original processing: By means of reference gene primer amplification, nucleated cell counts were estimated. Clones were read by immunoSEQ multiplex PCR, and TCRdb kept only the in-frame ones, dropping some. V and J calls and clone size are as listed in that table; D and trimming were resolved from the DNA. This table has about 170,000 clones, approximately 85% appearing once. Recruited during active infection, patients (from Seattle) were subsequently followed longitudinally. These data are taken from a study of blood T cell repertoires in COVID-19. Study-wide context: COVID-19 samples from acute and convalescent phases originated in the United States, Italy and Spain. PBMCs, B-cell-depleted T cells, or T cells provided the cDNA or gDNA that made up the material.

The chain is built from TRBV5-4 and TRBJ2-3; 9 bases agree with TRBD2. Material for sequencing was peripheral blood. The origin of this receptor is an older man with COVID-19, enrolled during active disease. The CDR3 region has the DNA TGTGCCAGCAGCTTGGTTACGGCTAGCGGGGCCACAGATACGCAGTATTTT. Translation: CASSLVTASGATDTQYF. Full variable domain (rest looked up from reference TRBV5-4 and TRBJ2-3): ETGVTQSPTHLIKTRGQQVTLRCSSQSGHNTVSWYQQALGQGPQFIFQYYREEENGRGNFPPRFSGLQFPNYSSELNVNALELDDSALYLCASSLVTASGATDTQYFGPGTRLTVL.